The 22 T cell receptor beta chains given below trace back to one sample, sequenced in a study of blood T cell repertoires in COVID-19. Clones were read by immunoSEQ multiplex PCR, and TCRdb kept only the in-frame ones, dropping some. The table includes 200,000 or so clones, approximately 87% detected once. Material: peripheral blood. These receptors were taken from a woman between 50 and 59 years old with acute or convalescent COVID-19.

The chain combines TRBV7-6 with TRBJ2-7; 8 nucleotides line up with TRBD1. Losses at the gene ends were 8 bases for V and 2 bases for J; bases not matched to a gene: 8. Germline CDR1 reads SGHVS; CDR2 reads FNYEAQ. This CDR3 is 14 amino acids long. CDR3 loop: CASGGQGRAYEQYF. CDR3 in DNA: TGTGCCAGCGGCGGACAGGGTAGGGCCTACGAGCAGTACTTC.

This chain connects TRBV6-5 to TRBJ1-2; 9 bases are a match to TRBD1. This CDR3 is built from 14 residues. CDR1 is MNHEY and CDR2 is SVGAGI in the germline V gene. The ends lost 6 bases at V and 10 bases at J; junction bases unmatched: 12. In DNA form, the CDR3 reads TGTGCCAGCAGAGATCCGGGACAGGGTTGGGACTACACCTTC. Protein product: CASRDPGQGWDYTF.

This rearrangement joins TRBV2 to TRBJ2-5; TRBD1 aligns across 9 bases. V trimming: 6 bases; J trimming: 6 bases; junction bases outside the gene matches: 11. This CDR3 comprises 15 residues. Germline lookup yields CDR1 SNHLY and CDR2 FYNNEI. The DNA of the CDR3 is TGTGCCAGCAGGGACAGGGGTAGCCCCTTGAAGACCCAGTACTTC. Its translation is CASRDRGSPLKTQYF.

The gene calls are TRBV19 and TRBJ1-1, with TRBD1 matching over 9 bases. The CDR3 loop spans 14 amino acids. The V segment lost 5 bases and the J segment 7 bases; nucleotides outside the gene matches: 8. Germline V gene sequence: CDR1 LNHDA, CDR2 SQIVND (reference sequence). The CDR3 sequence is CASSVTGGPYEAFF. CDR3 coding DNA: TGTGCCAGTAGTGTGACAGGGGGGCCCTATGAAGCTTTCTTT.

The chain uses TRBV4-1 and TRBJ2-3; weak D call: TRBD2 (5 bases). V lost 1 base to trimming and J lost 2 bases, with 10 bases between them. Germline values: CDR1 MGHRA, CDR2 YSYEKL. CDR3 length: 15 residues. The CDR3 protein is CASSQGPDYTDTQYF. The DNA of the CDR3 is TGCGCCAGCAGCCAAGGCCCAGACTACACAGATACGCAGTATTTT.

CDR3 nucleotides: TGTGCCAGCTCGGAGCCCGGGTACCAAGAGACCCAGTACTTC. Protein sequence: CASSEPGYQETQYF. The rearrangement joins TRBV7-2 to TRBJ2-5; no firm D call. Trimming cost V 8 bases and J 0 bases, with 13 bases left between them. The CDR3 sequence is 14 residues long. CDR1 SGHTA and CDR2 FQGNSA come from the germline V gene.

V is TRBV7-9 and J is TRBJ1-3; D perhaps matches TRBD1 (6 bases). Between the trimmed V and J ends, which lost 0 bases and 0 bases, there was a span of 12 bases. The CDR3 totals 17 residues. Germline CDR1 is SEHNR and CDR2 is FQNEAQ (reference sequence). CDR3 in amino acids: CASSLATGSNSGNTIYF. As DNA, the CDR3 is TGTGCCAGCAGCTTAGCGACAGGCTCCAACTCTGGAAACACCATATATTTT.

DNA for the CDR3: TGCGCCAGCAGCTTGAAAACGTCCGGGAGGACAGATACGCAGTATTTT. Translation gives CASSLKTSGRTDTQYF. The J gene is TRBJ2-3, the V gene TRBV5-1, with TRBD2 identical over 7 bases. The CDR3 consists of 16 residues. With 1 base clipped from V and 3 bases from J, the junction kept 8 bases outside the gene matches. Germline V lookup: CDR1 SGHRS, CDR2 YFSETQ.

The chain employs TRBV9 and TRBJ1-5; 8 nucleotides match TRBD1. After removal of 3 bases from V and 0 bases from J, the junction contained 8 bases not matched to a gene. This CDR3 region has 17 residues. Per the germline V gene, CDR1 is SGDLS and CDR2 is YYNGEE. CDR3 loop: CASSAGQGHYSNQPQHF. The CDR3 DNA follows: TGTGCCAGCAGCGCCGGACAGGGCCATTATAGCAATCAGCCCCAGCATTTT.

This clone was counted a few times. In DNA, the CDR3 is TGTGCCAGCAGCATGGTAGCCCAATTCAATGAGCAGTTCTTC. Protein product: CASSMVAQFNEQFF. The chain uses TRBV21-1 and TRBJ2-1; the table calls TRBD2, which could not be checked here. TRBV21-1 is termed a pseudogene. The CDR3 loop spans 14 amino acids.

The rearrangement joins TRBV7-9 to TRBJ2-1; the D gene is possibly TRBD2 (5 bases). The CDR3 extends over 15 amino acids. V was pared by 5 bases and J by 0 bases, with 11 bases between. Germline CDR1 and CDR2: SEHNR and FQNEAQ (reference sequence). The DNA for the CDR3 is TGTGCCAGCAGCCTTCGACTACCCTCCTACAATGAGCAGTTCTTC. Its protein product is CASSLRLPSYNEQFF.

The gene calls are TRBV5-5 and TRBJ2-5, with D maybe TRBD1 (6 bases). The CDR3 sequence is 16 residues long. Germline CDR1 is SGHKS and CDR2 is YYEKEE (reference sequence). With 0 bases removed from V and 2 bases from J, the gap between germline ends came to 14 bases. CDR3 sequence: CASSLAPGQGQETQYF. The CDR3, as DNA: TGTGCCAGCAGCTTGGCCCCGGGACAAGGTCAAGAGACCCAGTACTTC.

This clone occurred a few times. The chain links TRBV5-1 to TRBJ2-5, with 12 bases lining up with TRBD2. V dropped 0 bases and J dropped 4; count of bases not matched to a gene: 4. CDR3 size: 16 residues. Germline V gene data show CDR1 as SGHRS and CDR2 as YFSETQ. CDR3 protein: CASSLAPSGGGETQYF. The DNA of the CDR3 is TGCGCCAGCAGCTTGGCCCCTAGCGGGGGGGGAGAGACCCAGTACTTC.

The gene calls are TRBV6-2 or TRBV6-3 and TRBJ2-1, with 8 bases fitting TRBD2. The germline CDR1 and CDR2 sequences are MNHEY and SVGEGT. V lost 2 bases to trimming and J lost 8 bases; unmatched junction nucleotides: 8. CDR3 length: 15 amino acids. Here the CDR3 reads CASSYMGLVSDEQFF. The DNA of the CDR3 is TGTGCCAGCAGTTACATGGGACTAGTTTCCGATGAGCAGTTCTTC.

This chain uses TRBV5-1 with TRBJ2-3, with TRBD1 matching over 9 bases. Germline CDR1 reads SGHRS; CDR2 reads YFSETQ. There are 15 residues in the CDR3. Losses at the gene ends were 4 bases for V and 5 bases for J; bases not matched to a gene: 8. The CDR3 bases are TGCGCCAGCAGCGGGGGACAGGGCTCAGTAGATACGCAGTATTTT. Its protein product is CASSGGQGSVDTQYF.

The J gene is TRBJ2-7, the V gene TRBV11-1; D may be TRBD1 (6 bases). Between the trimmed V and J ends, which lost 2 bases and 7 bases, there was a span of 12 bases. The germline V gene has CDR1 SGHAT and CDR2 FQDESV (reference sequence). The length of the CDR3 is 13 residues. CDR3 sequence (DNA): TGTGCCAGCAGCTTAAACAGGGTGGGGGAGCAGTACTTC. This codes for CASSLNRVGEQYF.

The chain carries TRBV2 and TRBJ2-7; no clear D. CDR1 is SNHLY, CDR2 FYNNEI, per germline. The CDR3 loop spans 11 amino acids. V was shortened by 1 base and J by 5 bases, with 3 bases between the two germline ends. CDR3 nucleotides: TGTGCCAGCAGTGAAGTAAACGAGCAGTACTTC. Amino acid sequence: CASSEVNEQYF. The full variable domain, with the rest looked up from reference TRBV2 and TRBJ2-7, is EPEVTQTPSHQVTQMGQEVILRCVPISNHLYFYWYRQILGQKVEFLVSFYNNEISEKSEIFDDQFSVERPDGSNFTLKIRSTKLEDSAMYFCASSEVNEQYFGPGTRLTVT.

The V gene is TRBV29-1, the J gene TRBJ2-5; 8 bases are a match to TRBD1. V lost 7 bases and J lost 9; bases outside the gene matches: 13. CDR3 length equals 13 residues. Germline V lookup: CDR1 SQVTM, CDR2 ANQGSEA. The CDR3 coding sequence is TGCAGCGCCCTGGGGGGACAGGATAGGGCCCAGTACTTC. Translated: CSALGGQDRAQYF. The full variable domain, its missing parts supplied by reference TRBV29-1 and TRBJ2-5, is SAVISQKPSRDICQRGTSLTIQCQVDSQVTMMFWYRQQPGQSLTLIATANQGSEATYESGFVIDKFPISRPNLTFSTLTVSNMSPEDSSIYLCSALGGQDRAQYFGPGTRLLVL.

The chain couples TRBV7-8 to TRBJ2-7; 7 bases line up with TRBD2. The germline gives CDR1 SGHVS, CDR2 FQNEAQ. After removal of 5 bases from V and 5 bases from J, the junction contained 21 bases not matched to a gene. The CDR3 spans 18 residues. This chain's CDR3 is CASSLRVRGAGVNHEQYF. The CDR3 region has the DNA TGTGCCAGCAGCCTCCGGGTACGTGGGGCGGGAGTCAACCACGAGCAGTACTTC.

This clone has ten or more counts. J is TRBJ1-5 and V is TRBV5-6; D remains unclear. Germline V gene lookup returns CDR1 SGHDT and CDR2 YYEEEE. V shed 1 base and J shed 7 bases, with 6 bases lying between them. This CDR3 region has 12 residues. CDR3 DNA sequence: TGTGCCAGCAGCTTGTGGGAGCAGCCCCAGCATTTT. Translation gives CASSLWEQPQHF. Together with reference TRBV5-6 and TRBJ1-5, the CDR3 gives the full variable domain: DAGVTQSPTHLIKTRGQQVTLRCSPKSGHDTVSWYQQALGQGPQFIFQYYEEEERQRGNFPDRFSGHQFPNYSSELNVNALLLGDSALYLCASSLWEQPQHFGDGTRLSIL.

The chain joins TRBV5-4 to TRBJ2-3, with a tentative D call TRBD2 (7 bases). Trimming left V 2 bases short and J 7 bases short, with 14 bases between. Germline-derived CDR1 and CDR2 are SGHNT and YYREEE (reference sequence). This CDR3 region has 14 residues. The CDR3 DNA sequence: TGTGCCAGCAGCTTTGAGGGGGGGGCATATACGCAGTATTTT. This sequence encodes CASSFEGGAYTQYF.

J is TRBJ2-2 and V is TRBV11-3; tentative D call: TRBD1 (5 bases). This CDR3 is built from 15 residues. Trimming left V 3 bases short and J 5 bases short, with 13 bases between. Germline V gives CDR1 SGHNT, CDR2 YENEEA. CDR3 sequence (DNA): TGTGCCAGCAGCTTTGGGCAGGGCCGAACCGGGGAGCTGTTTTTT. Encoded protein: CASSFGQGRTGELFF. The whole variable domain, remainder taken from reference TRBV11-3 and TRBJ2-2, is EAGVVQSPRYKIIEKKQPVAFWCNPISGHNTLYWYLQNLGQGPELLIRYENEEAVDDSQLPKDRFSAERLKGVDSTLKIQPAELGDSAVYLCASSFGQGRTGELFFGEGSRLTVL.